This TCR beta chain was found in a study of T cell repertoires in cytomegalovirus infection (dated by TCRdb to about 2019). In terms of the full investigation: Alongside well-studied HLA-B-restricted epitopes, the peptide stimulations were aimed at recently identified HLA-C-restricted CMV epitopes, whose presentation resists viral immunomodulation. The HLA type of each donor mattered for the analysis, because public TCR beta signatures pointed to carriage of CMV infection along with the matching HLA type. Broader findings and caveats from the paper: Cumulative frequency of public TCR beta family members discriminated carriers of CMV infection plus the relevant HLA type in this cohort and an independent 352-donor cohort. In the ex vivo response, HLA-C-restricted CMV-specific TCR beta clonotypes were dominant, and in two of eight donors the single most frequent clonotype came from this HLA-C-restricted group.

The sequencer was an Illumina HiSeq 1500. In-frame beta chains were kept once TCRdb had trimmed the public reads at Q25 with fastp and called clones with MiXCR. For every CDR3 protein sequence, its rows merge into one entry that carries the most common genes and DNA. The sample records some 920,000 distinct CDR3 sequences, under 40% of which are singletons. Roughly 13% of the sample goes to the ten largest clones. Taken with the paper, the label for treatment or condition translates to: in vitro stimulation with specific CMV peptide epitopes to enrich CMV-specific T cells. This clonotype was observed many times. Its specific antigen is unknown. Per-base quality was not reported, and no clone a single base away is much larger than it. CDR1 is given as SGHTA and CDR2 as FQGNSA, both from the germline V gene. From cysteine to phenylalanine, the CDR3 is 12 amino acids long. CDR3 DNA is the only sequence kept; it has 36 bases, read in frame from the first base. V is cut by 5 bases and J by 5 bases, and the space between the germline ends is 7 bases.

Sample: cultured CD8+ T cells from PBMCs, taken from culture after CMV antigen stimulation. The receptor was isolated from a human donor in good health (CMV status not recorded). Some clones in this sample may be carry-over from other donors' samples. The chain is made from TRBV7-2 and TRBJ2-1; TRBD2 is possibly the D segment (6 matching bases). Here is the DNA: TGTGCCAGCAGCGGAGGGGACAATGAGCAGTTCTTC. Translated, this gives CASSGGDNEQFF. The reference TRBV7-2 and TRBJ2-1 proteins fill in what lies around the CDR3, so the full variable domain reads GAGVSQSPSNKVTEKGKDVELRCDPISGHTALYWYRQSLGQGLEFLIYFQGNSAPDKSGLPSDRFSAERTGGSVSTLTIQRTQQEDSAVYLCASSGGDNEQFFGPGTRLTVL.